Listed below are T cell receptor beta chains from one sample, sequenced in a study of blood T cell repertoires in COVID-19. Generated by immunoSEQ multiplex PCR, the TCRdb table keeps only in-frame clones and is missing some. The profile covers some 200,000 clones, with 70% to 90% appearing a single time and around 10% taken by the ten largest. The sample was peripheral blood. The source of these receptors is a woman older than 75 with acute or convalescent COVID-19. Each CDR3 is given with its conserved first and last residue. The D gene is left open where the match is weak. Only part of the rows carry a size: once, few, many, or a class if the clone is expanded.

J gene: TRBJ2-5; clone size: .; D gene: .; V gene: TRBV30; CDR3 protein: CAWSVRGQETQYF; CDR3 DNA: TGTGCCTGGAGTGTACGAGGGCAAGAGACCCAGTACTTC
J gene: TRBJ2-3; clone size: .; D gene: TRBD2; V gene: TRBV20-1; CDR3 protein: CSASGAGGPTDTQYF; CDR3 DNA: TGCAGTGCTAGTGGGGCGGGGGGTCCCACAGATACGCAGTATTTT
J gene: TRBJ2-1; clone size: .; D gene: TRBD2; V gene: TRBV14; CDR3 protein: CASSRGAGRATGEQFF; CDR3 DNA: TGTGCCAGCAGCCGGGGGGCCGGGAGGGCTACCGGTGAGCAGTTCTTC
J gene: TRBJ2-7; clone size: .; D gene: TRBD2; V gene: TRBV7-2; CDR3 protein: CASSQTGTSGIEQYF; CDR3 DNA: TGTGCCAGCAGCCAAACCGGGACTAGCGGGATTGAGCAGTACTTC
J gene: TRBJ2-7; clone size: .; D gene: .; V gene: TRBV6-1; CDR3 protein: CASSEPIRQYSYEQYF; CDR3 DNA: TGTGCCAGCAGTGAACCCATACGACAGTATTCCTACGAGCAGTACTTC
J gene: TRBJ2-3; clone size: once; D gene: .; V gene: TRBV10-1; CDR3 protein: CASSEPGTSTDTQYF; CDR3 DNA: TGCGCCAGCAGTGAACCAGGGACAAGCACAGATACGCAGTATTTT
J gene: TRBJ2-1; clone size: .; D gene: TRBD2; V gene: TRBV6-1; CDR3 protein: CASSAGLAGGPSYNEQFF; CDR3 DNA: TGTGCCAGCAGTGCGGGACTAGCGGGGGGTCCCTCCTACAATGAGCAGTTCTTC
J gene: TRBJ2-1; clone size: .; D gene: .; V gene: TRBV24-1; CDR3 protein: CATSAPGIQGNEQFF; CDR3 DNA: TGTGCCACCAGTGCTCCTGGGATCCAGGGGAATGAGCAGTTCTTC
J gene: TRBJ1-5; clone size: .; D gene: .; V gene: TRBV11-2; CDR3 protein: CASSLGGTSSNQPQHF; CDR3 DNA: TGTGCCAGCAGCTTGGGGGGGACAAGTAGCAATCAGCCCCAGCATTTT
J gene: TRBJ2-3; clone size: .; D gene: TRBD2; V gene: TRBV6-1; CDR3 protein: CASSDRGSSGGIITDTQYF; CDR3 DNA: TGTGCCAGCAGTGATCGTGGGTCTAGCGGGGGGATAATCACAGATACGCAGTATTTT
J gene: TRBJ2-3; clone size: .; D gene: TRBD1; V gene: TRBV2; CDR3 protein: CASRTGVTDTQYF; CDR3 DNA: TGTGCCAGCAGGACAGGGGTCACAGATACGCAGTATTTT
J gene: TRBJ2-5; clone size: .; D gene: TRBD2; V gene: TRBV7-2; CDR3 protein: CASSKTSGGFEETQYF; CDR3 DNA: TGTGCCAGCAGCAAGACTAGCGGGGGGTTCGAAGAGACCCAGTACTTC
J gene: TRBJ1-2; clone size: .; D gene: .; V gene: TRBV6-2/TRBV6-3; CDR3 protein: CASSYTGSYGYTF; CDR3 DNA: TGTGCCAGCAGTTATACCGGGAGCTATGGCTACACCTTC
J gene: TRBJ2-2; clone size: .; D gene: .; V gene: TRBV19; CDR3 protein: CASVYSPNTGELFF; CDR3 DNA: TGTGCCAGCGTTTACAGTCCGAACACCGGGGAGCTGTTTTTT
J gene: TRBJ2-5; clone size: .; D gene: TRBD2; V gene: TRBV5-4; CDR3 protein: CAIGLAGGRGETQYF; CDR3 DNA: TGTGCCATAGGACTAGCGGGAGGAAGGGGAGAGACCCAGTACTTC
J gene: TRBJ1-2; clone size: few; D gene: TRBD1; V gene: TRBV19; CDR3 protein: CASSITGTGTGYTF; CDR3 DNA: TGTGCCAGTAGTATAACCGGGACAGGGACCGGCTACACCTTC